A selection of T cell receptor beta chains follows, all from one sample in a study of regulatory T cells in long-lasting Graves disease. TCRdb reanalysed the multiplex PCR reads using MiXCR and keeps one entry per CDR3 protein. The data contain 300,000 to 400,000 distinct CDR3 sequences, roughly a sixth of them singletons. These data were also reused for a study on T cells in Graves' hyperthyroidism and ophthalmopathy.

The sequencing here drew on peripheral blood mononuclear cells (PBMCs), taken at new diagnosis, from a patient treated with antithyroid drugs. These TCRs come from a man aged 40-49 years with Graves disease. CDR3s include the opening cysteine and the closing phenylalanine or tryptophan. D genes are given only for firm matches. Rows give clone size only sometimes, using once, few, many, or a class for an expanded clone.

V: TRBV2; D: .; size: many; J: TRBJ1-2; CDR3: CASLWSPNYGYTF; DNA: TGTGCCAGCCTATGGTCTCCTAACTATGGCTACACCTTC
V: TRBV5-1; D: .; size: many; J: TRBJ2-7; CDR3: CAGFGGNPVYEQYF; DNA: TGCGCCGGCTTCGGCGGGAACCCTGTCTACGAGCAGTACTTC
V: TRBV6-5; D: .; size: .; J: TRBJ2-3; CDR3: CASSYGKRSNADTQYF; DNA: TGTGCCAGCAGTTACGGGAAGCGCAGCAATGCAGATACGCAGTATTTT
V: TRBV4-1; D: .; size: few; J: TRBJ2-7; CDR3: CASSQDRGPLSYEQYF; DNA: TGCGCCAGCAGCCAGGATAGGGGACCCCTATCATACGAGCAGTACTTC
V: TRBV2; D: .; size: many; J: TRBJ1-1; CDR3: CASSEGGVGTEAFF; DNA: TGTGCCAGCAGTGAAGGGGGGGTGGGCACTGAAGCTTTCTTT
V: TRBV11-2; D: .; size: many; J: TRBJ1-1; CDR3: CASSPHPNTEAFF; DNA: TGTGCCAGCAGCCCACATCCGAACACTGAAGCTTTCTTT
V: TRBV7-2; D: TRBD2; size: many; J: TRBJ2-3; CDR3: CASSLTGLAGRTDTQYF; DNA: TGTGCCAGCAGCTTAACGGGACTAGCGGGGCGCACAGATACGCAGTATTTT
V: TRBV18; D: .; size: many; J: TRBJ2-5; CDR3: CASSPPGIDGGAIETQYF; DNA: TGTGCCAGCTCACCACCCGGAATTGACGGAGGGGCGATAGAGACCCAGTACTTC
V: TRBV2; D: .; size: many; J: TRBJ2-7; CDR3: CASSEGDRRNYEQYF; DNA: TGTGCCAGCAGTGAGGGCGACCGGAGGAACTACGAGCAGTACTTC
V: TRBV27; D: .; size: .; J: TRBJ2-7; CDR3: CASRLEDEQYF; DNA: TGTGCCAGCAGACTGGAGGACGAGCAGTACTTC
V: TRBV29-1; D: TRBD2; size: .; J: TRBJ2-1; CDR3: CSVEGLAGGQSSYNEQFF; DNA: TGCAGCGTTGAAGGACTAGCGGGGGGCCAGAGCTCCTACAATGAGCAGTTCTTC
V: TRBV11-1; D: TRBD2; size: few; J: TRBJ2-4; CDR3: CASSSWTSSTKNIQYF; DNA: TGTGCCAGCAGCTCCTGGACTAGCTCTACCAAAAACATTCAGTACTTC
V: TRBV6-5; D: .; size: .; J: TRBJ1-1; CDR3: CASSYGRAQYTEAFF; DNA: TGTGCCAGCAGTTACGGCAGGGCCCAGTACACTGAAGCTTTCTTT
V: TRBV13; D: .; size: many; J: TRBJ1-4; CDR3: CASSLFAEPKLFF; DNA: TGTGCCAGCAGCTTATTCGCCGAGCCAAAACTGTTTTTT
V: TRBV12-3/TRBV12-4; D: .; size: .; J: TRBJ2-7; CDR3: CASSSDSHEQYF; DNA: TGTGCCAGCAGTTCCGACTCCCACGAGCAGTACTTC
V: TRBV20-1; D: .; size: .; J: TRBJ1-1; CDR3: CSARSWGPRSEAFF; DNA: TGCAGTGCTAGATCCTGGGGTCCGCGGTCCGAAGCTTTCTTT
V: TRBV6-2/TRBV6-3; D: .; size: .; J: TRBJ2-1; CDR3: CASRETTTYRDEQFF; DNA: TGTGCCAGCAGGGAGACGACCACCTATAGGGATGAGCAGTTCTTC
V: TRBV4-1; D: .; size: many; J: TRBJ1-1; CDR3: CASSVHRVKNTEAFF; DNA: TGCGCCAGCAGCGTCCACAGGGTTAAGAACACTGAAGCTTTCTTT
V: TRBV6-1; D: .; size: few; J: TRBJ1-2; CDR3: CASSEALVTYGYTF; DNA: TGTGCCAGCAGTGAAGCGTTGGTTACCTATGGCTACACCTTC
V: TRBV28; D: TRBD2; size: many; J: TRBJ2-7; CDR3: CASSAPAGISYEQYF; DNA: TGTGCCAGCAGTGCTCCAGCGGGGATCTCCTACGAGCAGTACTTC
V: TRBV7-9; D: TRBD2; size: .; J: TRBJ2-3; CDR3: CASILLAGGASTDTQYF; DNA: TGTGCCAGCATCCTGCTAGCGGGAGGGGCCAGCACAGATACGCAGTATTTT
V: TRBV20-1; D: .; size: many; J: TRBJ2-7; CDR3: CSASVQGYGEQYF; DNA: TGCAGTGCTAGTGTGCAGGGATACGGGGAGCAGTACTTC
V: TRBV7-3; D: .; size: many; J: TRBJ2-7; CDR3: CASSPSGGQWDEQYF; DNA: TGTGCCAGCAGCCCTTCCGGGGGACAGTGGGACGAGCAGTACTTC